This entry concerns a single T cell receptor beta chain. Its target is unknown. This record comes from a study of shared clonotypes between healthy human individuals. Study-wide context: Every donor yielded three CD4 naive, three CD4 memory, two CD8 naive and one CD8 memory plate. Points from the study as a whole: Non-shared clonotypes displayed generation probabilities falling below those of clonotypes present in all four donors.

The input for sorted-subset replicate PCRs was approximately 210 ng DNA, about 30,000 T cell genomes. Some clones are missing from TCRdb's copy, which holds only in-frame ones; the method was immunoSEQ multiplex PCR. This sample carries about 380,000 clones, about 96% of them seen once, and the ten largest clones take 0.32%. This sequence was found in a man aged 25 to 40 in good health. The sample was memory CD8+ T cells sorted from blood. Subset meaning: CD45RO+ cells pooled with CCR7-negative TemRA cells.

CDR3 DNA sequence: TGTGCCAGCAGTGGCGGACAGACGAACACCGGGGAGCTGTTTTTT. It specifies CASSGGQTNTGELFF. The chain recombines TRBV2 with TRBJ2-2, with D possibly TRBD1 on 6 matching bases. V gave up 4 bases and J gave up 0 bases, with 9 bases separating them. The CDR3 runs to 15 residues. CDR1 SNHLY and CDR2 FYNNEI come from the germline V gene.